This T cell receptor beta chain derives from a study of identical twins. Germline CDR1 is DFQATT and CDR2 is SNEGSKA (reference sequence). V lost 3 bases and J 5 bases, leaving 4 bases between the germline ends. The CDR3 is 10 residues long. TCRdb ran MiXCR on the 5' RACE reads and lists one entry per CDR3 protein. The repertoire includes 450,000 or so distinct CDR3 sequences, 20% to 25% of them detected once, and around 3% sits in the top ten. This clonotype was recorded a few times. These same data were also listed under a study on T cells expressing NK-cell markers.

The chain recombines TRBV20-1 with TRBJ2-5; D ambiguous. The source is a woman in her late teens or twenties in good health. The sequencing sample was made of CD4+ T cells sorted from blood. DNA of the CDR3: TGCAGTGCTAGCGAGGAGACCCAGTACTTC. Residues: CSASEETQYF.